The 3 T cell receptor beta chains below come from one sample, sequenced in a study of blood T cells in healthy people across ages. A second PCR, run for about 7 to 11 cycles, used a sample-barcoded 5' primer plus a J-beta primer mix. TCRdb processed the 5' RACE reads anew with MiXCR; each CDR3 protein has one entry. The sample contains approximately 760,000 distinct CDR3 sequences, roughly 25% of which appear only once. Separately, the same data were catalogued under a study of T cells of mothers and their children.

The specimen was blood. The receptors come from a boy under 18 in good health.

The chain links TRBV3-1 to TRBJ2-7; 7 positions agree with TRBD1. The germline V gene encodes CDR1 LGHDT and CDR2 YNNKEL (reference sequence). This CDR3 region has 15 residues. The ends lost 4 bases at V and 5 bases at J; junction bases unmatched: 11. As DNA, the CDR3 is TGTGCCAGCAGCCGTTTAGGGGACAGTCGCCACGAGCAGTACTTC. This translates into CASSRLGDSRHEQYF.

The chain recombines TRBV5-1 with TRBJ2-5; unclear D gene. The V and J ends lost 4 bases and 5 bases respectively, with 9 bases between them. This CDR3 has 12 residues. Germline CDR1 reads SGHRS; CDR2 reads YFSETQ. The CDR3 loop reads CASSTDFETQYF. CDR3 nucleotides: TGCGCCAGCAGCACCGATTTCGAGACCCAGTACTTC.

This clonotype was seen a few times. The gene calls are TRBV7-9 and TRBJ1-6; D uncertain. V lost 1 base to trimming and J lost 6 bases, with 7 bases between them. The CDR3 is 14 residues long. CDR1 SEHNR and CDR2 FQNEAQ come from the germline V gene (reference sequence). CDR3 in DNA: TGTGCCAGCAGCTTAGGGGGAGGTAATTCACCCCTCCACTTT. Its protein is CASSLGGGNSPLHF.